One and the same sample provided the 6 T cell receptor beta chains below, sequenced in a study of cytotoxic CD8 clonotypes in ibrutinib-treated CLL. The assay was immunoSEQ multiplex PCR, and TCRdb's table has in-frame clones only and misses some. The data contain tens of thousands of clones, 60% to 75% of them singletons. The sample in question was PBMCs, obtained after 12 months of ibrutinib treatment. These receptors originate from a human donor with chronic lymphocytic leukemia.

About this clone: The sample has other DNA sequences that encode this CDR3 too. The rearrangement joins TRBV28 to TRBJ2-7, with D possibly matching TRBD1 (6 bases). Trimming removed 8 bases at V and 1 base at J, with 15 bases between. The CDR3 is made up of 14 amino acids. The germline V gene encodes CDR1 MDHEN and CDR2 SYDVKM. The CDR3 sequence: CASRGGQSSYEQYF. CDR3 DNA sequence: TGTGCCAGCCGAGGAGGACAGTCATCCTACGAGCAGTACTTC. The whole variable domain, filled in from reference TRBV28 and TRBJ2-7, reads DVKVTQSSRYLVKRTGEKVFLECVQDMDHENMFWYRQDPGLGLRLIYFSYDVKMKEKGDIPEGYSVSREKKERFSLILESASTNQTSMYLCASRGGQSSYEQYFGPGTRLTVT.

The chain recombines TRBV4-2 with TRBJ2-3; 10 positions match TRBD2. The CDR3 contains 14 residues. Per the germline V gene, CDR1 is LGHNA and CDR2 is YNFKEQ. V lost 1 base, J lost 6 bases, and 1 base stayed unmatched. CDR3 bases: TGTGCCAGCAGCCAAGCACTAGCGGGGGATACGCAGTATTTT. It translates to CASSQALAGDTQYF.

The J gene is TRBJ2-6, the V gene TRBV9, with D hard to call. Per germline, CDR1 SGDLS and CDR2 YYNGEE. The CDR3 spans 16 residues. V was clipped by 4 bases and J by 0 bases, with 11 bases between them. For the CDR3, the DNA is TGTGCCAGCAGCCTTGGAGAGAGCTCTGGGGCCAACGTCCTGACTTTC. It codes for CASSLGESSGANVLTF.

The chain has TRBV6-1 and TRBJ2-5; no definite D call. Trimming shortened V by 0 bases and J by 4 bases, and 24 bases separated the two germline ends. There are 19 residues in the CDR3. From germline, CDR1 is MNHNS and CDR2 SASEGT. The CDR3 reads CASSEARANLTPLGETQYF. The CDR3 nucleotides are TGTGCCAGCAGTGAAGCCCGGGCTAATTTGACCCCCCTAGGAGAGACCCAGTACTTC.

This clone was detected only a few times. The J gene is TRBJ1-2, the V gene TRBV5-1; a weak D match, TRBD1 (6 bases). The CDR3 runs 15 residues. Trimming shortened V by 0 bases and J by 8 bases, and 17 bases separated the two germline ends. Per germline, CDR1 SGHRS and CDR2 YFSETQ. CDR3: CASSLEPDQGLGYTF. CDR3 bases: TGCGCCAGCAGCTTGGAGCCGGACCAGGGGCTAGGCTACACCTTC.

CDR3 amino acids: CASSIGPSPMKTQYF. CDR3 nucleotide sequence: TGTGCCAGTAGTATAGGCCCGTCGCCCATGAAGACCCAGTACTTC. The V call is TRBV19, the J call TRBJ2-5; D unresolved. The ends were cut back, 1 base at V and 6 bases at J, with 15 bases in the middle. The CDR3 consists of 15 residues. Germline CDR1 is LNHDA and CDR2 is SQIVND (reference sequence).